These 30 T cell receptor beta chains came from one sample sequenced in a study of T cell responses to AZD1222 COVID-19 vaccine. Assay: immunoSEQ multiplex PCR; the TCRdb copy retains only in-frame clones and omits some. This table has more than 130,000 clones, just over 90% appearing once. Sequenced material: peripheral blood, taken on day 0 of AZD1222 vaccination. The receptor set was obtained from an adult in good health.

The chain joins TRBV15 to TRBJ2-5; TRBD2 aligns across 11 bases. CDR3 length: 16 residues. Germline CDR1 reads LNHNV; CDR2 reads YYDKDF (reference sequence). The V segment lost 5 bases and the J segment 4 bases; nucleotides outside the gene matches: 9. The CDR3 region is CATSELLAGVVETQYF. The CDR3 bases are TGTGCCACCAGCGAACTACTAGCGGGAGTGGTAGAGACCCAGTACTTC.

The J gene is TRBJ1-5, the V gene TRBV6-2 or TRBV6-3, with 7 bases fitting TRBD1. This CDR3 contains 18 residues. V lost 6 bases, J lost 4 bases, and 18 bases stayed unmatched. The germline V gene encodes CDR1 MNHEY and CDR2 SVGEGT. The CDR3 protein is CASSPFIPTTGRNQPQHF. Here the CDR3 DNA reads TGTGCCAGCAGCCCTTTCATCCCTACGACAGGGAGGAATCAGCCCCAGCATTTT.

The J gene is TRBJ1-5, the V gene TRBV30; unclear D gene. Trimming pared 0 bases from V and 9 bases from J, leaving 15 bases between. Germline V gene lookup returns CDR1 GTSNPN and CDR2 SVGIG (reference sequence). This CDR3 contains 14 residues. The CDR3 is CAWSVSRVSGPQHF. The CDR3 DNA reads as TGTGCCTGGAGTGTATCCCGGGTTTCGGGGCCCCAGCATTTT. The entire variable domain, with the rest obtained from reference TRBV30 and TRBJ1-5, is as follows: SQTIHQWPATLVQPVGSPLSLECTVEGTSNPNLYWYRQAAGRGLQLLFYSVGIGQISSEVPQNLSASRPQDRQFILSSKKLLLSDSGFYLCAWSVSRVSGPQHFGDGTRLSIL.

As DNA, the CDR3 is TGCAGTGCTAGTGGGACAGTGGGGCCCTCTGGGGCCAACGTCCTGACTTTC. Translating it yields CSASGTVGPSGANVLTF. This rearrangement joins TRBV20-1 to TRBJ2-6, with 7 bases that match TRBD1. Losses at the gene ends were 3 bases for V and 0 bases for J; bases not matched to a gene: 8. Per germline, CDR1 DFQATT and CDR2 SNEGSKA (reference sequence). This CDR3 contains 17 residues.

CDR3 sequence reads: CSGKTGMNTEAFF. CDR3 DNA: TGCAGCGGGAAGACAGGGATGAACACTGAAGCTTTCTTT. This chain joins TRBV29-1 and TRBJ1-1; 7 bases align to TRBD1. The CDR3 covers 13 residues. V trimming: 7 bases; J trimming: 0 bases; junction bases outside the gene matches: 5. Looked up from germline, CDR1 is SQVTM and CDR2 is ANQGSEA.

This chain links TRBV6-2 or TRBV6-3 with TRBJ1-2; D is undetermined. Germline V gives CDR1 MNHEY, CDR2 SVGEGT. The CDR3 contains 15 residues. Trimming took off 5 bases at V and 5 bases at J, with 18 bases between the two ends. The CDR3 sequence: CASSNTAPTGYGYTF. CDR3 nucleotides: TGTGCCAGCAGTAATACAGCACCTACGGGGTATGGCTACACCTTC.

The chain has TRBV7-9 and TRBJ1-2; possibly TRBD1 for D (5 bases). CDR1 is SEHNR and CDR2 is FQNEAQ in the germline V gene (reference sequence). Trimming took 4 bases from V and 3 from J, leaving 18 bases between them. This CDR3 comprises 16 residues. The DNA of the CDR3 is TGTGCCAGCAGCTACTACCTCCGGGGCCCCTACTATGGCTACACCTTC. Protein sequence: CASSYYLRGPYYGYTF. Using reference TRBV7-9 and TRBJ1-2 for the parts outside the CDR3, the full variable domain is DTGVSQNPRHKITKRGQNVTFRCDPISEHNRLYWYRQTLGQGPEFLTYFQNEAQLEKSRLLSDRFSAERPKGSFSTLEIQRTEQGDSAMYLCASSYYLRGPYYGYTFGSGTRLTVV.

The V call is TRBV3-1 (or the pseudogene TRBV3-2), the J call TRBJ2-3; D is perhaps TRBD2 (5 bases). The V and J ends lost 4 bases and 6 bases respectively, with 20 bases between them. The CDR3 length is 16 residues. Per the germline V gene, CDR1 is LGHDT and CDR2 is YNNKEL (reference sequence). This CDR3 is CASSRGGGGRPDTQYF. In nucleotides, the CDR3 is TGTGCCAGCAGCCGAGGAGGCGGCGGGCGCCCGGATACGCAGTATTTT.

CDR3 in amino acids: CASSLGRGNEQYF. DNA for the CDR3: TGTGCCAGCAGTTTGGGCAGGGGGAACGAGCAGTACTTC. The chain carries TRBV27 and TRBJ2-7; TRBD1 aligns across 7 bases. V shed 3 bases, J shed 5 bases, and the junction held 4 bases outside the gene matches. This CDR3 comprises 13 residues. Germline V gene sequence: CDR1 MNHEY, CDR2 SMNVEV (reference sequence).

The CDR3: CASSLGGGPIQEQFF. DNA of the CDR3: TGCGCCAGCAGCTTGGGCGGGGGGCCCATCCAGGAGCAGTTCTTC. The rearrangement uses TRBV5-1 and TRBJ2-1, with 8 bases fitting TRBD2. CDR1 is SGHRS, CDR2 YFSETQ, per germline. Trimming cost V 0 bases and J 10 bases; bases outside gene matches: 9. There are 15 residues in the CDR3.

The chain has TRBV5-6 and TRBJ2-4; D unresolved. This CDR3 contains 19 residues. Germline V gene sequence: CDR1 SGHDT, CDR2 YYEEEE. The V and J ends lost 4 bases and 2 bases respectively, with 25 bases between them. This CDR3 reads CASSTYISRVAMSKNIQYF. For the CDR3, the DNA is TGTGCCAGCAGCACCTACATCAGCCGGGTAGCCATGTCCAAAAACATTCAGTACTTC.

The chain uses TRBV19 and TRBJ2-2, with D unresolved. Trimming stripped 6 bases from V and 1 base from J, with 9 bases between. This CDR3 is built from 14 residues. From germline, CDR1 is LNHDA and CDR2 SQIVND (reference sequence). The CDR3, as DNA: TGTGCCAGTAGCCCCGGGCAGAACACCGGGGAGCTGTTTTTT. Residues: CASSPGQNTGELFF.

The chain employs TRBV21-1 and TRBJ1-5. TRBV21-1 is described as a pseudogene. CDR3 length: 17 amino acids. CDR3 nucleotides: TGTGCCAGCAGCAAAGACATTACGTTGAGTATTAATCAGCCCCAGCATTTT. It translates to CASSKDITLSINQPQHF.

This chain links TRBV3-1 (or the pseudogene TRBV3-2) with TRBJ1-6; a possible D gene is TRBD1 (6 bases). The CDR3 is 15 residues long. Between the trimmed V and J ends, which lost 1 base and 7 bases, there was a span of 11 bases. Germline V CDR1 and CDR2: LGHDT, YNNKEL (reference sequence). The CDR3 protein is CASSQGGAGNSPLHF. The CDR3 DNA reads as TGTGCCAGCAGCCAAGGGGGGGCTGGGAATTCACCCCTCCACTTT.

The genes are TRBV7-2 and TRBJ2-2, with D maybe TRBD2 (6 bases). Germline V lookup: CDR1 SGHTA, CDR2 FQGNSA. Trimming cost V 4 bases and J 4 bases, with 13 bases left between them. The CDR3 has 15 residues. CDR3: CASSSRRDPTGELFF. CDR3 DNA sequence: TGTGCCAGCAGCTCCCGGAGGGACCCCACCGGGGAGCTGTTTTTT.

This clone has just a few counts. The chain uses TRBV10-3 and TRBJ2-2; TRBD1 matches 9 bases. The CDR3 runs to 17 residues. The V gene's germline CDR1 is ENHRY and CDR2 SYGVKD. V shed 4 bases and J 1 base; nucleotides not matched to a gene: 7. CDR3 sequence: CAISGAAGQGNTGELFF. The CDR3 nucleotides read TGTGCCATCAGTGGGGCAGCGGGACAGGGGAACACCGGGGAGCTGTTTTTT.

This chain uses TRBV18 with TRBJ1-4; 7 bases map to TRBD1. The CDR3 has 16 residues. Germline V lookup: CDR1 KGHSH, CDR2 LQKENI. V lost 2 bases to trimming and J lost 4 bases; unmatched junction nucleotides: 7. The DNA of the CDR3 is TGTGCCAGCTCACCAATACGGGGACAGAGTAATGAAAAACTGTTTTTT. Its protein is CASSPIRGQSNEKLFF.

The genes are TRBV7-2 and TRBJ2-2, with a tentative D call TRBD2 (5 bases). V shed 7 bases and J shed 1 base, with 10 bases lying between them. CDR1 is SGHTA and CDR2 is FQGNSA in the germline V gene. This CDR3 is built from 14 residues. CDR3 nucleotides: TGTGCCAGCAAGGACGGGGTGAACACCGGGGAGCTGTTTTTT. Translating gives CASKDGVNTGELFF. Based on the CDR3 plus reference TRBV7-2 and TRBJ2-2, the full variable domain is GAGVSQSPSNKVTEKGKDVELRCDPISGHTALYWYRQSLGQGLEFLIYFQGNSAPDKSGLPSDRFSAERTGGSVSTLTIQRTQQEDSAVYLCASKDGVNTGELFFGEGSRLTVL.

This chain connects TRBV19 to TRBJ2-7; a possible D gene is TRBD1 (6 bases). Trimming took 4 bases from V and 0 from J, leaving 16 bases between them. The CDR3 loop spans 16 amino acids. CDR1 is LNHDA, CDR2 SQIVND, per germline (reference sequence). CDR3 DNA: TGTGCCAGTAGTACTACAGGGCCCCCGGGCTCCTACGAGCAGTACTTC. Protein: CASSTTGPPGSYEQYF.

This clone was counted between two and nine times. The CDR3 reads CASSPRTGTPKGEKLFF. As DNA, the CDR3 is TGTGCCAGCAGCCCCCGGACAGGTACCCCCAAAGGAGAAAAACTGTTTTTT. The rearrangement joins TRBV7-9 to TRBJ1-4; 7 bases are shared with TRBD1. CDR1 is SEHNR, CDR2 FQNEAQ, per germline (reference sequence). V lost 5 bases, J lost 8 bases, and 17 bases stayed unmatched. CDR3 length: 17 amino acids.

This clone showed up just once. CDR3 amino acids: CASSPSGINNQPQHF. The CDR3 nucleotides are TGTGCCAGTAGCCCCTCCGGCATAAACAATCAGCCCCAGCATTTT. V gene TRBV19 combines with J gene TRBJ1-5, with D unclear. The germline V gene encodes CDR1 LNHDA and CDR2 SQIVND (reference sequence). Trimming removed 6 bases from V and 3 bases from J, with 15 bases in between. This CDR3 has 15 amino acids.

The V call is TRBV29-1, the J call TRBJ1-2; D remains ambiguous. Trimming removed 4 bases at V and 2 bases at J, with 11 bases between. Germline-derived CDR1 and CDR2 are SQVTM and ANQGSEA. CDR3 length: 13 residues. The CDR3, as DNA: TGCAGCGTTGGTCAAGACTCAAACTATGGCTACACCTTC. Protein: CSVGQDSNYGYTF.

The chain has TRBV6-5 and TRBJ1-4; D is unresolved. Germline V gives CDR1 MNHEY, CDR2 SVGAGI. This CDR3 is built from 15 residues. V lost 1 base to trimming and J lost 2 bases, with 8 bases between them. Here the CDR3 reads CASSYLMGTNEKLFF. The CDR3 DNA follows: TGTGCCAGCAGTTACTTGATGGGCACTAATGAAAAACTGTTTTTT.

In nucleotides, the CDR3 is TGTGCCAGCAGCCAAGTTGACGGGGAGACCCAGTACTTC. Translated: CASSQVDGETQYF. V is TRBV3-1 (or the pseudogene TRBV3-2) and J is TRBJ2-5; D remains ambiguous. V was trimmed by 1 base and J by 5 bases, leaving 8 bases between them. The CDR3 length is 13 residues. Germline V gene data show CDR1 as LGHDT and CDR2 as YNNKEL (reference sequence).

The chain recombines TRBV2 with TRBJ1-5; D unclear. The CDR3 length is 17 residues. V lost 2 bases, J lost 1 base, and 15 bases lay in between. Germline CDR1 SNHLY, CDR2 FYNNEI. This CDR3 reads CASSERWAGGSNQPQHF. The CDR3 DNA reads as TGTGCCAGCAGTGAACGGTGGGCAGGTGGGAGCAATCAGCCCCAGCATTTT.

In its sample, this clone was seen many times. The rearrangement joins TRBV19 to TRBJ1-1; no clear D gene. The germline V gene encodes CDR1 LNHDA and CDR2 SQIVND (reference sequence). Deletions cut 2 bases from V and 4 bases from J, with 8 bases between. The CDR3 sequence is 13 residues long. Written as DNA, the CDR3 is TGTGCCAGTAGTATAACGGTGAGCACTGAAGCTTTCTTT. It specifies CASSITVSTEAFF.

The V and J genes are TRBV18 and TRBJ1-2; possible D gene TRBD1, 5 bases. Trimming shortened V by 3 bases and J by 4 bases, and 21 bases separated the two germline ends. Germline-derived CDR1 and CDR2 are KGHSH and LQKENI. The CDR3 extends over 17 amino acids. The CDR3 loop reads CASSPRQPQGGGYGYTF. The CDR3 bases are TGTGCCAGCTCACCCCGCCAACCCCAGGGTGGGGGCTATGGCTACACCTTC.

This chain uses TRBV12-3 or TRBV12-4 with TRBJ2-7; TRBD1 aligns across 7 bases. The CDR3 has 12 residues. V was clipped by 6 bases and J by 2 bases; unmatched bases: 1. Written as DNA, the CDR3 is TGTGCCAGCAGCACAGGGGCCTACGAGCAGTACTTC. This encodes CASSTGAYEQYF.

CDR3 region: CASSSTSGTFYGYTF. The CDR3 nucleotides are TGCGCCAGCAGCTCAACCTCGGGAACCTTCTATGGCTACACCTTC. V usage is TRBV5-1 and J usage is TRBJ1-2, with D unresolved. V was cut by 3 bases and J by 4 bases, with 16 bases left in between. The CDR3 has 15 amino acids. Germline loops: CDR1 SGHRS, CDR2 YFSETQ.

The chain carries TRBV30 and TRBJ1-2; D is possibly TRBD1 (6 bases). With 4 bases removed from V and 1 base from J, the gap between germline ends came to 16 bases. The germline V gene encodes CDR1 GTSNPN and CDR2 SVGIG (reference sequence). The CDR3 covers 15 residues. DNA of the CDR3: TGTGCCTGGATAGGACAGTTACTTAATAACTATGGCTACACCTTC. This encodes CAWIGQLLNNYGYTF.